The 17 T cell receptor beta chains below were found in one sample sequenced in a study of T cells in Graves' hyperthyroidism and ophthalmopathy. There were TCR beta CDR3 regions amplified from RNA transcripts. During a first-round RT-PCR of the TCR CDR3, the HTBI primer set was used. TCRdb used MiXCR to reprocess the multiplex PCR reads, holding one entry per CDR3 protein. The sample has around 450,000 distinct CDR3 sequences, around a sixth seen once. Sequenced: blood. These receptors all come from a woman aged 18-29 years with Graves' hyperthyroidism.

This clonotype was detected many times. The rearrangement joins TRBV3-1 to TRBJ1-4; TRBD1 matches at 8 bases. Germline V lookup: CDR1 LGHDT, CDR2 YNNKEL (reference sequence). The CDR3 sequence is 15 residues long. The trim removed 6 bases at V and 2 bases at J, leaving 5 bases unmatched. The CDR3 nucleotides read TGTGCCAGCAGACGACAGGGGTCGACTAATGAAAAACTGTTTTTT. This encodes CASRRQGSTNEKLFF.

Note on this clonotype: A single base separates this from a much larger clone, so it may be a read error. This rearrangement joins TRBV28 to TRBJ2-1, with TRBD2 matching over 14 bases. The CDR3 has 17 amino acids. CDR1 is MDHEN, CDR2 SYDVKM, per germline. The CDR3 here is CDSSLWRLAGGHNEQFF. The CDR3 nucleotides read TGTGACAGCAGTTTATGGAGACTAGCGGGAGGGCACAATGAGCAGTTCTTC. Looking up the rest from reference TRBV28 and TRBJ2-1 gives the full variable domain: DVKVTQSSRYLVKRTGEKVFLECVQDMDHENMFWYRQDPGLGLRLIYFSYDVKMKEKGDIPEGYSVSREKKERFSLILESASTNQTSMYLCDSSLWRLAGGHNEQFFGPGTRLTVL.

Ten or more counts support this clonotype. The gene calls are TRBV12-3 or TRBV12-4 and TRBJ2-2; D remains unclear. CDR3 size: 14 residues. Trimming took 5 bases from V and 4 from J, leaving 11 bases between them. CDR3 sequence (DNA): TGTGCCAGCAGTGCCGGGCCTAGCACCGGGGAGCTGTTTTTT. This encodes CASSAGPSTGELFF.

A few counts support this clonotype. J is TRBJ2-7 and V is TRBV5-1; TRBD1 agrees at 12 bases. The V gene's germline CDR1 is SGHRS and CDR2 YFSETQ. The length of the CDR3 is 15 residues. V shed 4 bases and J 3 bases; nucleotides not matched to a gene: 5. The CDR3 DNA follows: TGCGCCAGCAGCCAGGGACAGGGGGCAATCTACGAGCAGTACTTC. Translated: CASSQGQGAIYEQYF.

This clonotype was found many times. The V gene is TRBV24-1, the J gene TRBJ2-1, with 9 bases matching TRBD1. V shed 0 bases and J 4 bases; nucleotides not matched to a gene: 9. CDR1 is KGHDR and CDR2 is SFDVKD in the germline V gene. The CDR3 covers 18 residues. The CDR3 protein is CATSDLRFGTGRYNEQFF. DNA of the CDR3: TGTGCCACCAGTGATTTGCGCTTTGGGACAGGGAGGTACAATGAGCAGTTCTTC.

This sequence joins TRBV6-2 or TRBV6-3 and TRBJ1-1, with D tentatively TRBD1 (5 bases). V was clipped by 6 bases and J by 6 bases, with 23 bases between them. Germline V gene lookup returns CDR1 MNHEY and CDR2 SVGEGT. The CDR3 is made up of 16 amino acids. The CDR3 spells CASSRGGSGLLAEAFF. Here the CDR3 DNA reads TGTGCCAGCAGCCGCGGGGGGTCGGGCCTGTTGGCTGAAGCTTTCTTT.

As DNA, the CDR3 is TGCGCCAGCAGCTTCGGGCCCGGGACAGCGGAGAATTCACCCCTCCACTTT. Its translation: CASSFGPGTAENSPLHF. The chain is built from TRBV5-1 and TRBJ1-6; 7 bases fit TRBD1. This CDR3 comprises 17 residues. The V segment lost 2 bases and the J segment 7 bases; nucleotides outside the gene matches: 12. CDR1 is SGHRS, CDR2 YFSETQ, per germline.

This clonotype was recorded at least ten times. The chain employs TRBV16 and TRBJ1-1; no clear D. V lost 0 bases, J lost 1 base, and 9 bases lay in between. The germline V gene encodes CDR1 KGHSY and CDR2 FQNENV. CDR3 length equals 15 residues. The CDR3 nucleotides read TGTGCCAGCAGCCAATCTGCTACACAGAACACTGAAGCTTTCTTT. Protein sequence: CASSQSATQNTEAFF.

This clonotype occurred many times. The rearrangement links TRBV5-1 to TRBJ2-1; possibly TRBD2 for D (6 bases). Germline lookup yields CDR1 SGHRS and CDR2 YFSETQ. The CDR3 loop spans 14 amino acids. Trimming shortened V by 4 bases and J by 5 bases, and 13 bases separated the two germline ends. CDR3 nucleotide sequence: TGCGCCAGCAGCCGTCGTGGGACTGACAATGAGCAGTTCTTC. Amino acid sequence: CASSRRGTDNEQFF.

This clonotype was counted many times. CDR3 DNA: TGTGCCAGTATGGGGAGCGCTGAAGCTTTCTTT. Its translation is CASMGSAEAFF. This rearrangement joins TRBV19 to TRBJ1-1; D is ambiguous. Germline CDR1 reads LNHDA; CDR2 reads SQIVND (reference sequence). The CDR3 covers 11 residues. Trimming removed 7 bases from V and 6 bases from J, with 9 bases in between.

This clonotype was picked up many times. V gene TRBV5-6 combines with J gene TRBJ2-7; tentative D call: TRBD1 (5 bases). V lost 3 bases to trimming and J lost 5 bases, with 12 bases between them. The CDR3 has 13 residues. CDR1 SGHDT and CDR2 YYEEEE come from the germline V gene. CDR3 in DNA: TGTGCCAGCAGCTCGGTGGGGCGACACGAGCAGTACTTC. It encodes CASSSVGRHEQYF.

This clonotype was detected ten times or more. This chain uses TRBV7-8 with TRBJ2-2, with D possibly being TRBD1 or TRBD2 (6 bases each). V was pared by 3 bases and J by 3 bases, with 11 bases between. This CDR3 is built from 15 residues. Germline CDR1 SGHVS, CDR2 FQNEAQ. The CDR3 sequence is CASSLGAGYTGELFF. DNA of the CDR3: TGTGCCAGCAGCTTGGGGGCGGGGTACACCGGGGAGCTGTTTTTT. Using reference TRBV7-8 and TRBJ2-2 for the parts outside the CDR3, the full variable domain is GAGVSQSPRYKVAKRGQDVALRCDPISGHVSLFWYQQALGQGPEFLTYFQNEAQLDKSGLPSDRFFAERPEGSVSTLKIQRTQQEDSAVYLCASSLGAGYTGELFFGEGSRLTVL.

There are many counts of this clonotype. This sequence joins TRBV3-1 and TRBJ2-7; 8 bases are shared with TRBD2. CDR1 is LGHDT, CDR2 YNNKEL, per germline (reference sequence). V trimming: 1 base; J trimming: 3 bases; junction bases outside the gene matches: 5. The CDR3 totals 15 residues. As DNA, the CDR3 is TGTGCCAGCAGCCAAGGGCCAGCGGGGGTCTACGAGCAGTACTTC. This codes for CASSQGPAGVYEQYF.

This clonotype was seen ten or more times. The chain joins TRBV20-1 to TRBJ2-1, with D perhaps TRBD2 (6 bases). Trimming took 0 bases from V and 2 from J, leaving 11 bases between them. This CDR3 has 15 residues. Looked up from germline, CDR1 is DFQATT and CDR2 is SNEGSKA (reference sequence). For the CDR3, the DNA is TGCAGTGCTAGAGATCTACTAGCAACCTACAATGAGCAGTTCTTC. Translating gives CSARDLLATYNEQFF.

This clonotype came up many times. The chain uses TRBV6-2 or TRBV6-3 and TRBJ1-1, with 7 bases lining up with TRBD1. J gave up 0 bases and V 6 bases, and 4 bases lay outside the gene matches. Germline CDR1 and CDR2: MNHEY and SVGEGT. There are 14 residues in the CDR3. The CDR3 here is CASSWGQMNTEAFF. The DNA for the CDR3 is TGTGCCAGCAGCTGGGGACAGATGAACACTGAAGCTTTCTTT.

The table lists this clonotype with a few counts. The V gene is TRBV5-1, the J gene TRBJ2-7, with TRBD1 matching over 7 bases. The CDR3 runs to 14 residues. Germline V gene lookup returns CDR1 SGHRS and CDR2 YFSETQ. Germline trimming cut 3 bases from V and 5 bases from J; bases unmatched to any gene: 8. This chain's CDR3 is CASSSRQGLDEQYF. The CDR3 DNA sequence: TGCGCCAGCAGCTCCCGACAGGGCCTCGACGAGCAGTACTTC.

This clonotype was detected ten times or more. The chain's CDR3 is CASSQEGGRGGQPQHF. The DNA of the CDR3 is TGTGCCAGCAGCCAAGAAGGTGGCAGGGGTGGACAGCCCCAGCATTTT. The V and J genes are TRBV4-2 and TRBJ1-5; the D gene is possibly TRBD1 (6 bases). The V gene lost 0 bases and the J gene lost 7 bases, with 16 bases spanning the gap. Germline V gives CDR1 LGHNA, CDR2 YNFKEQ. This CDR3 spans 16 amino acids.